Listed below are T cell receptor beta chains from one sample, sequenced in a study of PD-1 blockade in mismatch repair-deficient tumors. Sequencing was performed with immunoSEQ multiplex PCR; in TCRdb, only in-frame clones are kept and a portion is missing. The sample has some 120,000 clones; about 88% are singletons. The source material was peripheral blood, sampled 44 weeks after starting pembrolizumab. The source of these receptors is an adult with mismatch repair-deficient cancer. CDR3s include the opening cysteine and the closing phenylalanine or tryptophan. The D gene is left open where the match is weak. Size values are once, few and many counts, or a class for expanded clones, and some rows have none.

size	J	V	D	DNA	CDR3
.	TRBJ2-7	TRBV20-1	.	TGCAGTGCTAGTTTTCGCGAGCAGTACTTC	CSASFREQYF
once	TRBJ1-5	TRBV27	.	TGTGCCAGCAGTTTATCGCGAGAAAATCAGCCCCAGCATTTT	CASSLSRENQPQHF
.	TRBJ2-2	TRBV7-6	.	TGTGCCAGCAGCTTAGTATCAGGGCAATACACCGGGGAGCTGTTTTTT	CASSLVSGQYTGELFF
.	TRBJ2-7	TRBV29-1	.	TGCAGCGTTGCAGGGTTCAACGAGCAGTACTTC	CSVAGFNEQYF
.	TRBJ2-2	TRBV7-3	TRBD2	TGTGCCAGCAGCCCACACCCTAGCGGGAGACGTACCGGGGAGCTGTTTTTT	CASSPHPSGRRTGELFF
.	TRBJ2-7	TRBV30	.	TGTGCCTACCGGGACGTAGGGAGATACGAGCAGTACTTC	CAYRDVGRYEQYF
.	TRBJ2-3	TRBV6-6	.	TGTGCCGTGACCAGCCATGAGGGCACAGATACGCAGTATTTT	CAVTSHEGTDTQYF
.	TRBJ2-3	TRBV29-1	.	TGCAGCGTTGATTTCCCCACAGATACGCAGTATTTT	CSVDFPTDTQYF
.	TRBJ2-1	TRBV11-3	.	TGTGCCAGCAGCTTAGGAGTAGCGAGGTACAATGAGCAGTTCTTC	CASSLGVARYNEQFF
.	TRBJ2-5	TRBV7-9	.	TGTGCCAGCAGCTTAACCCCGCAGGGGCAGGAGACCCAGTACTTC	CASSLTPQGQETQYF
.	TRBJ2-7	TRBV11-2	TRBD2	TGTGCCAGCAGCATGTTTGCGGGAGGGCCCTCCTACGAGCAGTACTTC	CASSMFAGGPSYEQYF
few	TRBJ2-7	TRBV14	.	TGTGCCAGCAGCCAAGGGATATGGGAGCAGTACTTC	CASSQGIWEQYF
once	TRBJ2-5	TRBV4-2	.	TGTGCCAGCAGCCAAGAGGACTTCCCGGGGACCCAGTACTTC	CASSQEDFPGTQYF
few	TRBJ2-2	TRBV2	.	TGTGCCAGCAGTGAAGCGAGTTACACCGGGGAGCTGTTTTTT	CASSEASYTGELFF
once	TRBJ1-2	TRBV2	.	TGTGCCAGCACTGATGGGCCAGGGATCGGGTATGGCTACACCTTC	CASTDGPGIGYGYTF
.	TRBJ2-1	TRBV28	TRBD1	TGTGCCAGCAGTCCCGACAGGGGCGGTTACAATGAGCAGTTCTTC	CASSPDRGGYNEQFF
once	TRBJ2-3	TRBV4-2	TRBD2	TGTGCCAGCAGCCCTTTAGCGGGGGACACAGATACGCAGTATTTT	CASSPLAGDTDTQYF
.	TRBJ1-1	TRBV28	.	TGTGCCAGCAGTTTGGCTAGGTGGACTGAAGCTTTCTTT	CASSLARWTEAFF
.	TRBJ1-5	TRBV12-5	.	TGTGCTAGTGGTTTGGTAGTCGGGGGAGATAGCAATCAGCCCCAGCATTTT	CASGLVVGGDSNQPQHF
.	TRBJ2-3	TRBV5-1	.	TGCGCCAGCAGGGCCGGCACAGATACGCAGTATTTT	CASRAGTDTQYF
.	TRBJ2-7	TRBV11-2	TRBD1	TGTGCCAGCAGCGGGGACAGGTCCTACGAGCAGTACTTC	CASSGDRSYEQYF
.	TRBJ2-1	TRBV4-1	.	TGCGCCAGCAGCCAAGAACAGGGAGGTCCCTACAATGAGCAGTTCTTC	CASSQEQGGPYNEQFF
.	TRBJ1-2	TRBV5-1	.	TGCGCCAGCAGCTTGGATCGTTATGGCTACACCTTC	CASSLDRYGYTF
.	TRBJ1-3	TRBV30	.	TGTGCCTGGAGTCCCCCCGGGGCGTTAAGGGGAAACACCATATATTTT	CAWSPPGALRGNTIYF
.	TRBJ2-7	TRBV6-1	.	TGTGCCACCTTAGCGGCTTCCTACGAGCAGTACTTC	CATLAASYEQYF
.	TRBJ2-7	TRBV28	.	TGTGCCAGCAGTTTAGGGACGTACGAGCAGTACTTC	CASSLGTYEQYF
.	TRBJ2-1	TRBV7-2	.	TGTGCCAGCAGCTTAGGGGGATGGCTCTACAATGAGCAGTTCTTC	CASSLGGWLYNEQFF
.	TRBJ2-2	TRBV2	.	TGTGCCAGCAGTGTAATCGGGAACACCGGGGAGCTGTTTTTT	CASSVIGNTGELFF
once	TRBJ2-5	TRBV5-4	TRBD2	TGTGCCAGCAGCCCGCCTGCTAGCGGTCGAGAGACCCAGTACTTC	CASSPPASGRETQYF
.	TRBJ2-5	TRBV28	.	TGTGCCAGCAGGACATTTAAGACCCAGTACTTC	CASRTFKTQYF
once	TRBJ2-3	TRBV27	TRBD2	TGTGCCAGCAGTAAACTAGCGGGAGGGATAGATACGCAGTATTTT	CASSKLAGGIDTQYF
.	TRBJ1-1	TRBV7-3	TRBD1	TGTGCCAGCAGCTTATTGACAGGGGCTGAAGCTTTCTTT	CASSLLTGAEAFF
.	TRBJ1-1	TRBV7-6	.	TGTGCCAGCAGCTCCGACGTTATAGGGCAATCCCCCATGAACACTGAAGCTTTCTTT	CASSSDVIGQSPMNTEAFF
.	TRBJ2-3	TRBV18	TRBD1	TGTGCCAGCTCACCCCTGACAGGGGGCTCTAGCACAGATACGCAGTATTTT	CASSPLTGGSSTDTQYF
.	TRBJ2-5	TRBV15	.	TGTGCCACCAGCATCAGGGATGACCAAGAGACCCAGTACTTC	CATSIRDDQETQYF
.	TRBJ2-1	TRBV5-4	TRBD1	TGTGCCAGCAGCTCGCAACAGGGGGGTGAGCAGTTCTTC	CASSSQQGGEQFF
once	TRBJ2-7	TRBV7-8	TRBD2	TGTGCCAGCAGCTTAGATGGGTCTAGCGGAGCTATAGTGAGGGAGCAGTACTTC	CASSLDGSSGAIVREQYF